Below are 10 T cell receptor beta chains sequenced from a single sample in a study of vaccination and CD4 T cells after COVID-19. As for treatment: roughly 10-day PBMC culture with coronavirus spike peptide pools or control peptides (ViraFEST assay). The Oncomine TCR Beta short-read assay generated sequence data from the DNA of cultured CD4+ T cells. TCRdb itself ran the PCR reads through MiXCR, one entry per CDR3 protein. The sample comprises nearly 5,500 distinct CDR3 sequences, more than 35% of which are singletons, and roughly 30% rests with the top ten. These TCRs' antigens remain unknown. What was sequenced was CD4+ T cells from blood, cultured in vitro. The receptors were gathered from a human donor who had recovered from COVID-19.

This clonotype appeared a few times. The genes are TRBV20-1 and TRBJ1-2; D is perhaps TRBD1 (6 bases). This CDR3 contains 13 residues. The germline V gene has CDR1 DFQATT and CDR2 SNEGSKA (reference sequence). V lost 5 bases and J lost 8, with 18 bases in between. The CDR3, as DNA: TGCAGTGCTCCCGACGGGGGGCGCGGGGGCTACACCTTC. This codes for CSAPDGGRGGYTF.

This chain connects TRBV12-3 or TRBV12-4 to TRBJ1-5, with 8 positions matching TRBD1. CDR3 length: 13 amino acids. The junction had 3 bases not matched to a gene; V was cut back by 5 bases and J by 6 bases. The CDR3: CASSQDRGQPQHF. The CDR3 DNA sequence: TGTGCCAGCAGTCAAGACAGGGGTCAGCCCCAGCATTTT.

This clonotype has more than one count but fewer than ten. This chain joins TRBV2 and TRBJ1-2; D uncertain. V dropped 2 bases and J dropped 5 bases, with 18 bases sitting between them. The germline CDR1 and CDR2 sequences are SNHLY and FYNNEI. The CDR3 spans 16 residues. This CDR3 is CASSEWSLRSGYGYTF. CDR3 DNA: TGTGCCAGCAGTGAATGGTCTCTACGATCGGGGTATGGCTACACCTTC.

This clonotype came up a few times. V is TRBV2 and J is TRBJ1-1; D is ambiguous. Trimming took off 2 bases at V and 4 bases at J, with 8 bases between the two ends. This CDR3 comprises 13 residues. In germline, CDR1 is SNHLY, CDR2 FYNNEI. CDR3 bases: TGTGCCAGCAGTGAACAGGTTTCCACTGAAGCTTTCTTT. Protein: CASSEQVSTEAFF.

The chain has TRBV20-1 and TRBJ2-3, with no clear D. With 3 bases removed from V and 2 bases from J, the gap between germline ends came to 9 bases. CDR1 DFQATT and CDR2 SNEGSKA come from the germline V gene (reference sequence). This CDR3 has 13 residues. Written as DNA, the CDR3 is TGCAGTGCTAGCCTGCCCGACACAGATACGCAGTATTTT. Encoded protein: CSASLPDTDTQYF.

The gene calls are TRBV7-9 and TRBJ2-5, with D perhaps assigned TRBD1 or TRBD2 (6 bases each). The CDR3 sequence is 16 residues long. Per the germline V gene, CDR1 is SEHNR and CDR2 is FQNEAQ (reference sequence). The V end was cut by 1 base, the J end by 1 base, with 13 bases between. The CDR3 coding sequence is TGTGCCAGCAGCTTAGTGGCTAGGGGGGCCCAAGAGACCCAGTACTTC. Translated, it gives CASSLVARGAQETQYF.

The chain uses TRBV7-8 and TRBJ2-7, with D tentatively TRBD1 (5 bases). The CDR3 is 14 amino acids. Germline V gene data show CDR1 as SGHVS and CDR2 as FQNEAQ. V was pared by 5 bases and J by 0 bases, with 11 bases between. The CDR3: CASSVWGSSYEQYF. CDR3 bases: TGTGCCAGCAGCGTTTGGGGCAGCTCCTACGAGCAGTACTTC. Together with reference TRBV7-8 and TRBJ2-7, the CDR3 gives the full variable domain: GAGVSQSPRYKVAKRGQDVALRCDPISGHVSLFWYQQALGQGPEFLTYFQNEAQLDKSGLPSDRFFAERPEGSVSTLKIQRTQQEDSAVYLCASSVWGSSYEQYFGPGTRLTVT.

This clonotype was seen a handful of times. The CDR3 DNA follows: TGTGCCAGCAGTTGGACAGCAGAGTCGGCTGGCTACACCTTC. Translation gives CASSWTAESAGYTF. The chain recombines TRBV6-5 with TRBJ1-2, with D maybe TRBD1 (6 bases). V lost 4 bases to trimming and J lost 7 bases, with 16 bases between them. CDR3 length equals 14 residues. Germline V gene sequence: CDR1 MNHEY, CDR2 SVGAGI.

The genes are TRBV6-2 or TRBV6-3 and TRBJ2-1; 7 bases align to TRBD2. Germline lookup yields CDR1 MNHEY and CDR2 SVGEGT. This CDR3 comprises 16 residues. V lost 3 bases to trimming and J lost 0 bases; unmatched junction nucleotides: 5. The CDR3 here is CASSYVERGSYNEQFF. CDR3 coding DNA: TGTGCCAGCAGTTATGTAGAGCGGGGCTCCTACAATGAGCAGTTCTTC.

In the case of this clonotype: A clone one base away is much larger, so this may be a read error. The rearrangement joins TRBV5-4 to TRBJ2-3; TRBD1 is a possible D gene (5 bases). CDR3 size: 14 residues. Germline assignment: CDR1 SGHNT and CDR2 YYREEE (reference sequence). The CDR3 here is CASSPRLSTGTQYF. Written as DNA, the CDR3 is TGTGCCAGCAGCCCGCGGTTAAGCACAGGTACGCAGTATTTT.